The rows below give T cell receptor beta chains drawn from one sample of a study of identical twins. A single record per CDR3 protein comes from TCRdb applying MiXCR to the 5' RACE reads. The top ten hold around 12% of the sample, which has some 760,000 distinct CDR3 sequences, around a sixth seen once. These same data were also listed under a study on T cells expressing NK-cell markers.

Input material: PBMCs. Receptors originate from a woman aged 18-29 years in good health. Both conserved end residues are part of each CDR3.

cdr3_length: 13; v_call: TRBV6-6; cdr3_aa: CASSNQANEKLFF
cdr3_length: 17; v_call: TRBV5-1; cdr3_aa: CASSLEAGHPLSNEQYF
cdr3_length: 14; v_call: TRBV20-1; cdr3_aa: CSATSGGSYNEQFF
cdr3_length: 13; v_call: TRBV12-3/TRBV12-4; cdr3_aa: CASSLQGSLLQYF
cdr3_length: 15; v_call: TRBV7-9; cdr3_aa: CASNPVGRGNYEQYF
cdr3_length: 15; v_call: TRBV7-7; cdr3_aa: CASSLTDGRNEKLFF
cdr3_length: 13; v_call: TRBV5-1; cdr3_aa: CASRPDSNTEAFF
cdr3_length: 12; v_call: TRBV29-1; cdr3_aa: CSVEGQGTRAFF
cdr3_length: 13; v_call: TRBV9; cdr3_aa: CASSVGSPGELFF
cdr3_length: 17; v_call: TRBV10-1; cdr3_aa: CASSLKPTGRSSYEQYF
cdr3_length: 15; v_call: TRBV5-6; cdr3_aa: CASSLGLAGSNEQFF
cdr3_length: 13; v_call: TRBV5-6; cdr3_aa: CASSLDRVHEQYF
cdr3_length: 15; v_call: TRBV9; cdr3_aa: CASSVVSATSDGYTF
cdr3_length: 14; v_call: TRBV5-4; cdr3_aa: CASLKREAGDTQYF
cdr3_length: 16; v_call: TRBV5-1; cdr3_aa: CASSFGRTSGLDTQYF
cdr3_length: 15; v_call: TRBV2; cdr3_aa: CASSDGGQGRRGYTF
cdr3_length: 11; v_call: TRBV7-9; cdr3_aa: CASSPEYGVFF
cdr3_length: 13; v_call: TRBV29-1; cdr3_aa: CSWGGGPWNEQFF
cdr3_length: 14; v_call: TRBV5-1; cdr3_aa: CASSLGLGRPEAFF
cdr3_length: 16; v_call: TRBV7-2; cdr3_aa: CASSLFSPITSRTQYF
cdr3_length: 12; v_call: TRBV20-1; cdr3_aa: CRTSGDYNEQFF
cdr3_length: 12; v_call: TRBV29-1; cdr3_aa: CSVDNQNTEAFF
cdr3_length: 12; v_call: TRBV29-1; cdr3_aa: CSIWGEYNEQFF
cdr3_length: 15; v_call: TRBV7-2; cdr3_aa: CASSRLAGDFDTQYF
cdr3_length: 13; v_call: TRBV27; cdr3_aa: CASSLSYIYEQYF
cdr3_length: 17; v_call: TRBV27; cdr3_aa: CASSLSVSGSSAYEQYF
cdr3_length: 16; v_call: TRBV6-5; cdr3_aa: CASSWEQGASNQPQHF
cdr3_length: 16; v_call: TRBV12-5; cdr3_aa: CASGLSGGIPTGELFF
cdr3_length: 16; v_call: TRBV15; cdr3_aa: CATSRSPWALEDTIYF
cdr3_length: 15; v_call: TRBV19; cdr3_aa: CASSMIGQVGYGYTF
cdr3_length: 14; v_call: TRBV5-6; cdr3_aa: CASSNMGRRDIQYF
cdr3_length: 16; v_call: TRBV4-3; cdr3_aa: CASSQGGQGSGETQYF
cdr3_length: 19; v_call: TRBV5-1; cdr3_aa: CASSSPLGQGRSGANVLTF
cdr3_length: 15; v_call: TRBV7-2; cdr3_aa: CASSTRQGRAGELFF
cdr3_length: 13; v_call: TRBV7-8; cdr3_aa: CASRRDGTYEQYF